Below, 12 T cell receptor beta chains from the same sample are listed, as sequenced in a study of blood T cell repertoires in COVID-19. The repertoire was sequenced with immunoSEQ multiplex PCR; TCRdb's copy has only in-frame clones and lacks some. The profile shows 260,000 or so clones, around 82% of them singletons. Sequencing was performed on peripheral blood. These receptors came from an older woman with acute or convalescent COVID-19.

V is TRBV29-1 and J is TRBJ1-5; 7 nucleotides agree with TRBD1. Germline CDR1 reads SQVTM; CDR2 reads ANQGSEA. V dropped 4 bases and J dropped 7; count of bases not matched to a gene: 7. This CDR3 has 13 amino acids. The CDR3 loop reads CSVAVRGEQPQHF. The CDR3 DNA sequence: TGCAGCGTTGCCGTCAGGGGGGAACAGCCCCAGCATTTT.

The J gene is TRBJ2-1, the V gene TRBV10-3, with D unresolved. The CDR3 spans 14 residues. CDR1 and CDR2 from the germline V gene are ENHRY and SYGVKD. V lost 4 bases and J 1 base, leaving 8 bases between the germline ends. The CDR3 spells CAISGARSYNEQFF. As DNA, the CDR3 is TGTGCCATCAGTGGTGCTCGGTCCTACAATGAGCAGTTCTTC.

The chain couples TRBV2 to TRBJ2-2; tentatively, D is TRBD2 (5 bases). Germline-derived CDR1 and CDR2 are SNHLY and FYNNEI. Trimming cost V 5 bases and J 6 bases, with 7 bases left between them. The CDR3 spans 12 residues. Here the CDR3 DNA reads TGTGCCAGCAGTTACGGGGCCGGGGAGCTGTTTTTT. It yields the protein CASSYGAGELFF.

This clone was seen just once. The gene calls are TRBV5-1 and TRBJ1-5; possibly TRBD1 for D (5 bases). CDR1 and CDR2 (germline): SGHRS, YFSETQ. V lost 2 bases and J 7 bases, leaving 16 bases between the germline ends. The CDR3 contains 15 residues. The CDR3 DNA follows: TGCGCCAGCAGCTTCGCCGGGGGGGTTGAGCAGCCCCAGCATTTT. Amino acids: CASSFAGGVEQPQHF. Together with reference TRBV5-1 and TRBJ1-5, the CDR3 gives the full variable domain: KAGVTQTPRYLIKTRGQQVTLSCSPISGHRSVSWYQQTPGQGLQFLFEYFSETQRNKGNFPGRFSGRQFSNSRSEMNVSTLELGDSALYLCASSFAGGVEQPQHFGDGTRLSIL.

This chain connects TRBV6-2 or TRBV6-3 to TRBJ2-2; D might be TRBD2 (6 bases). The CDR3 loop spans 13 amino acids. Germline V CDR1 and CDR2: MNHEY, SVGEGT. Between the trimmed V and J ends, which lost 2 bases and 5 bases, there was a span of 6 bases. In DNA form, the CDR3 reads TGTGCCAGCAGTTACGGGGGGACCGGGGAGCTGTTTTTT. Protein: CASSYGGTGELFF.

This clone turned up a few times. The V gene is TRBV7-2, the J gene TRBJ1-3; the match to TRBD1 covers 8 bases. There are 19 residues in the CDR3. The germline V gene encodes CDR1 SGHTA and CDR2 FQGNSA. The ends lost 5 bases at V and 8 bases at J; junction bases unmatched: 23. The CDR3 sequence: CASSEFKRGQGRVRHTIYF. The CDR3 region has the DNA TGTGCCAGCAGCGAATTTAAGCGTGGACAGGGAAGGGTGCGGCACACCATATATTTT.

The chain employs TRBV11-2 and TRBJ2-5; 8 bases align to TRBD1. Germline assignment: CDR1 SGHAT and CDR2 FQNNGV. The CDR3 covers 15 residues. Germline trimming cut 5 bases from V and 5 bases from J; bases unmatched to any gene: 10. The CDR3 region has the DNA TGTGCCAGCAGCCTCCAGGGGGCCCATAGGGAGACCCAGTACTTC. This gives the protein CASSLQGAHRETQYF.

This clone was found once. The genes are TRBV27 and TRBJ2-7; a weak D match, TRBD1 (6 bases). Germline loops: CDR1 MNHEY, CDR2 SMNVEV (reference sequence). CDR3 length equals 12 residues. V was clipped by 7 bases and J by 7 bases, with 14 bases between them. CDR3 nucleotides: TGTGCCAGCAAGGGGACACCTCGGGAGCAGTACTTC. Translated: CASKGTPREQYF.

The V and J genes are TRBV2 and TRBJ1-2; 8 nucleotides agree with TRBD1. Trimming removed 4 bases from V and 7 bases from J; junction bases left unmatched: 8. Germline V gene sequence: CDR1 SNHLY, CDR2 FYNNEI. The CDR3 is made up of 14 amino acids. The CDR3 DNA is TGTGCCAGCAGTGGGCAGGGGGCACTGAGTGGCTACACCTTC. Its protein is CASSGQGALSGYTF.

As regards this clone: Other DNA sequences in this specimen translate into the identical CDR3. The rearrangement uses TRBV5-1 and TRBJ2-7, with TRBD1 identical over 10 bases. Germline CDR1 reads SGHRS; CDR2 reads YFSETQ. The CDR3 consists of 14 residues. The junction had 3 bases not matched to a gene; V was cut back by 4 bases and J by 2 bases. CDR3: CASSADRGPYEQYF. CDR3 nucleotides: TGCGCCAGCAGCGCTGACAGGGGGCCCTACGAGCAGTACTTC. Complete variable domain (other parts from reference TRBV5-1 and TRBJ2-7): KAGVTQTPRYLIKTRGQQVTLSCSPISGHRSVSWYQQTPGQGLQFLFEYFSETQRNKGNFPGRFSGRQFSNSRSEMNVSTLELGDSALYLCASSADRGPYEQYFGPGTRLTVT.

The chain couples TRBV5-1 to TRBJ1-2; 9 positions match TRBD1. This CDR3 is built from 13 residues. Looked up from germline, CDR1 is SGHRS and CDR2 is YFSETQ. V shed 7 bases, J shed 8 bases, and the junction held 9 bases outside the gene matches. The CDR3 DNA reads as TGCGCCAGCGCTCGACAGGGGGATGAAGGCTACACCTTC. Protein product: CASARQGDEGYTF.

This clone has a handful of counts. The CDR3 here is CAWTLTVNYGYTF. The CDR3 nucleotides are TGTGCCTGGACCCTGACAGTCAACTATGGCTACACCTTC. This chain connects TRBV30 to TRBJ1-2; a possible D gene is TRBD1 (5 bases). The germline gives CDR1 GTSNPN, CDR2 SVGIG (reference sequence). The V end was cut by 4 bases, the J end by 2 bases, with 11 bases between. The CDR3 totals 13 residues.